The 3 T cell receptor beta chains below come from one sample, sequenced in a study of T cell responses to AZD1222 COVID-19 vaccine (dated by TCRdb to the early 2020s). The library was generated by the immunoSEQ multiplex PCR assay. TCRdb took over this immuneACCESS table, retaining in-frame rearrangements with V and J assigned. Such tables are incomplete; in checked studies, under half of the missing clones stem from an unresolved V gene, and the remainder is unexplained. The sample has some 81,000 clones on record, around 83% of them singletons. The ten largest clonotypes hold 5.6% of the sample. The sample's time point, from its label and the paper: about 28 days (+/-7) after the second vaccine dose. The sequencing used peripheral blood, collected 28 days after the second AZD1222 dose. The receptors derive from an adult who received the AZD1222 COVID-19 vaccine.

V and J are TRBV3-1 (or the pseudogene TRBV3-2) and TRBJ1-4; D may be TRBD1 (5 bases). Germline values: CDR1 LGHDT, CDR2 YNNKEL (reference sequence). V was shortened by 1 base and J by 8 bases, with 11 bases between the two germline ends. This CDR3 has 14 amino acids. The CDR3 protein is CASSQVSWGEKLFF. CDR3 coding DNA: TGTGCCAGCAGCCAAGTATCATGGGGGGAAAAACTGTTTTTT.

Remarks on this clone: Its ends do not fully match the called genes, so a read error is possible. Written as DNA, the CDR3 is TGTGCTAGCAGCTCCAGACTAGCGGGAGGGTCCCAAGAGACCCAGTACTTC. Its translation: CASSSRLAGGSQETQYF. The chain links TRBV7-7 to TRBJ2-5; TRBD2 aligns across 14 bases. The CDR3 is 17 amino acids. Germline-derived CDR1 and CDR2 are SSHAT and FNYEAQ (reference sequence).

On this clone itself: The sample contains more than one DNA sequence encoding this CDR3. The rearrangement links TRBV5-1 to TRBJ2-2; D call uncertain. The CDR3 totals 14 residues. V lost 0 bases and J lost 4, with 7 bases in between. In germline, CDR1 is SGHRS, CDR2 YFSETQ. CDR3 bases: TGCGCCAGCAGCTTGGCGGCAGGCACCGGGGAGCTGTTTTTT. Protein sequence: CASSLAAGTGELFF.